This T cell receptor (beta chain) was identified in a study of spatial heterogeneity in lung cancer. Study results and limitations: Within tumors, counts of expanded alpha and beta TCRs tracked tumor mutation counts.

One entry per CDR3 protein, called by TCRdb with MiXCR from the 5' RACE reads. Of 7,500 to 10,000 distinct CDR3 sequences listed, roughly 54% are singletons. As regards this clonotype: Its antigen is still unknown.

This CDR3 has 13 residues. Deletions cut 6 bases from V and 4 bases from J, with 11 bases between. Germline CDR1 and CDR2: MNHEY and SMNVEV (reference sequence). The time point denotes: sample taken at primary tumor resection. Tumor, nontumor lung or frozen PBMC supplied whole RNA that was sequenced unsorted. This specimen consisted of lung tumor tissue, obtained at surgery. The chain couples TRBV27 to TRBJ2-3, with unresolved D. The receptor's source is a female donor with early-stage non-small cell lung cancer. The CDR3 nucleotides are TGTGCCAGCAGCTGGGCCCCCGCAGATACGCAGTATTTT. Translating gives CASSWAPADTQYF.